The 23 T cell receptor beta chains listed next were all sequenced from one sample in a study of shared clonotypes between healthy human individuals. The table came from immunoSEQ multiplex PCR; TCRdb's copy has only in-frame clones and leaves some out. Of about 990,000 clones listed, around 82% are singletons. Specimen: memory CD4+ T cells from PBMCs. Subset in this sample: CD45RA-negative fraction. Receptors originate from a man aged 18 to 30 in good health. Some clones in this sample may be carry-over from other donors' samples.

J is TRBJ1-1 and V is TRBV7-2; D is perhaps TRBD1 (6 bases). The CDR3 totals 16 residues. CDR1 and CDR2 (germline): SGHTA, FQGNSA. V was cut by 1 base and J by 7 bases, with 19 bases left in between. The CDR3 DNA is TGTGCCAGCAGCTTAGTTCTCACAGGGCGAGCTGGTGAAGCTTTCTTT. Translated: CASSLVLTGRAGEAFF. Complete variable domain (other parts from reference TRBV7-2 and TRBJ1-1): GAGVSQSPSNKVTEKGKDVELRCDPISGHTALYWYRQSLGQGLEFLIYFQGNSAPDKSGLPSDRFSAERTGGSVSTLTIQRTQQEDSAVYLCASSLVLTGRAGEAFFGQGTRLTVV.

The J gene is TRBJ2-3, the V gene TRBV19, with 8 bases aligning to TRBD1. The junction had 1 base not matched to a gene; V was cut back by 7 bases and J by 4 bases. From germline, CDR1 is LNHDA and CDR2 SQIVND (reference sequence). CDR3 length: 12 residues. The CDR3 DNA follows: TGTGCCAGTAAGACAGGGGCAGATACGCAGTATTTT. Translation: CASKTGADTQYF.

As for this clone: This may be a read error, as it is one base from a much larger clone. CDR3 amino acids: CASSLAGRDTQYF. In nucleotides, the CDR3 is TGTGCCAGCAGCTTAGCGGGAAGGGATACGCAGTATTTT. V is TRBV7-2 and J is TRBJ2-3; no clear D gene. The CDR3 spans 13 residues. CDR1 and CDR2 from the germline V gene are SGHTA and FQGNSA. Trimming left V 0 bases short and J 6 bases short, with 7 bases between. The variable domain in full, with the rest retrieved from reference TRBV7-2 and TRBJ2-3, is GAGVSQSPSNKVTEKGKDVELRCDPISGHTALYWYRQSLGQGLEFLIYFQGNSAPDKSGLPSDRFSAERTGGSVSTLTIQRTQQEDSAVYLCASSLAGRDTQYFGPGTRLTVL.

V gene TRBV27 combines with J gene TRBJ1-5; TRBD1 might be the D (5 bases). CDR1 and CDR2 from the germline V gene are MNHEY and SMNVEV (reference sequence). V was cut by 6 bases and J by 5 bases, with 14 bases left in between. CDR3 size: 14 residues. The CDR3: CASSPWGCYQPQHF. Here the CDR3 DNA reads TGTGCCAGCAGCCCGTGGGGGTGTTATCAGCCCCAGCATTTT.

The genes are TRBV28 and TRBJ1-4, with 10 bases that match TRBD1. This CDR3 is built from 14 residues. Germline V lookup: CDR1 MDHEN, CDR2 SYDVKM. V lost 8 bases to trimming and J lost 6 bases; unmatched junction nucleotides: 6. The CDR3, as DNA: TGTGCCAGCGGACCGGGACAGGGGTATGAAAAACTGTTTTTT. This encodes CASGPGQGYEKLFF. Full variable domain (remainder filled in from reference TRBV28 and TRBJ1-4): DVKVTQSSRYLVKRTGEKVFLECVQDMDHENMFWYRQDPGLGLRLIYFSYDVKMKEKGDIPEGYSVSREKKERFSLILESASTNQTSMYLCASGPGQGYEKLFFGSGTQLSVL.

CDR3 residues: CASSTKQGSYLEGYTF. The DNA of the CDR3 is TGCGCCAGCAGCACCAAACAGGGTTCCTACTTGGAGGGCTACACCTTC. J is TRBJ1-2 and V is TRBV5-1; TRBD1 might be the D (6 bases). This CDR3 spans 16 amino acids. CDR1 SGHRS and CDR2 YFSETQ come from the germline V gene. V dropped 4 bases and J dropped 8 bases, with 24 bases sitting between them.

This chain joins TRBV30 and TRBJ1-1; D is unclear. The germline gives CDR1 GTSNPN, CDR2 SVGIG (reference sequence). The CDR3 loop spans 13 amino acids. Trimming took off 2 bases at V and 1 base at J, with 8 bases between the two ends. The CDR3 bases are TGTGCCTGGAGTACCCAATCGAACACTGAAGCTTTCTTT. Protein product: CAWSTQSNTEAFF.

The rearrangement links TRBV29-1 to TRBJ2-1; 9 nucleotides align to TRBD2. Looked up from germline, CDR1 is SQVTM and CDR2 is ANQGSEA. V shed 2 bases and J 4 bases; nucleotides not matched to a gene: 9. This CDR3 contains 16 residues. The CDR3 region has the DNA TGCAGCGTTGAAAAGGGTGCGGGAGGGCCTTACAATGAGCAGTTCTTC. This encodes CSVEKGAGGPYNEQFF.

The CDR3: CASSLPTSGMTNTGELFF. The CDR3 region has the DNA TGCGCCAGCAGCTTGCCGACTAGCGGCATGACGAACACCGGGGAGCTGTTTTTT. The chain recombines TRBV5-1 with TRBJ2-2, with TRBD2 matching over 9 bases. Germline V gives CDR1 SGHRS, CDR2 YFSETQ. This CDR3 contains 18 residues. The junction had 7 bases not matched to a gene; V was cut back by 1 base and J by 0 bases.

The chain employs TRBV25-1 and TRBJ2-3; unclear D gene. The CDR3 is 14 residues long. CDR1 is MGHDK, CDR2 SYGVNS, per germline. The V and J ends lost 7 bases and 0 bases respectively, with 11 bases between them. DNA for the CDR3: TGTGCCAGCACCCAACAATCTAGCACAGATACGCAGTATTTT. As protein: CASTQQSSTDTQYF.

The J gene is TRBJ2-5, the V gene TRBV7-6, with D tentatively TRBD2 (5 bases). Germline CDR1 reads SGHVS; CDR2 reads FNYEAQ. Between the trimmed V and J ends, which lost 0 bases and 2 bases, there was a span of 7 bases. This CDR3 region has 14 residues. The CDR3 loop reads CASSLAGIQETQYF. The DNA of the CDR3 is TGTGCCAGCAGCTTAGCCGGGATTCAAGAGACCCAGTACTTC.

This clone appeared a few times. The genes are TRBV28 and TRBJ2-5; 8 nucleotides agree with TRBD1. Germline lookup yields CDR1 MDHEN and CDR2 SYDVKM. Losses at the gene ends were 3 bases for V and 2 bases for J; bases not matched to a gene: 5. This CDR3 comprises 15 residues. CDR3 DNA: TGTGCCAGCAGTTTCAGGGGGCGCTGGCAAGAGACCCAGTACTTC. This codes for CASSFRGRWQETQYF.

This clone has just a few counts. The same CDR3 can be traced to other DNA sequences in this sample. CDR3 sequence reads: CASSEMGTEAFF. CDR3 sequence (DNA): TGCGCCAGCAGTGAGATGGGGACTGAAGCTTTCTTT. The chain joins TRBV10-2 to TRBJ1-1; D gene unclear. This CDR3 is built from 12 residues. Trimming stripped 2 bases from V and 5 bases from J, with 6 bases between. CDR1 WSHSY and CDR2 SAAADI come from the germline V gene.

The V gene is TRBV7-9, the J gene TRBJ2-3, with 10 bases that match TRBD1. The length of the CDR3 is 15 residues. V was pared by 3 bases and J by 7 bases, with 7 bases of the junction left unmatched. Germline CDR1 and CDR2: SEHNR and FQNEAQ (reference sequence). CDR3 region: CASSFRDRGANTQYF. DNA of the CDR3: TGTGCCAGCAGCTTCCGGGACAGGGGTGCAAATACGCAGTATTTT.

J is TRBJ2-2 and V is TRBV19; D unclear. V was shortened by 1 base and J by 2 bases, with 11 bases between the two germline ends. The V gene's germline CDR1 is LNHDA and CDR2 SQIVND (reference sequence). This CDR3 comprises 16 residues. As DNA, the CDR3 is TGTGCCAGTAGTATAGTTGGGGTTATTAACACCGGGGAGCTGTTTTTT. Protein sequence: CASSIVGVINTGELFF.

V gene TRBV27 combines with J gene TRBJ2-2; 12 bases are a match to TRBD2. From germline, CDR1 is MNHEY and CDR2 SMNVEV (reference sequence). There are 18 residues in the CDR3. The trim removed 0 bases at V and 6 bases at J, leaving 8 bases unmatched. CDR3 loop: CASSLSQTSGRGAGELFF. The CDR3 bases are TGTGCCAGCAGTTTATCGCAGACTAGCGGGAGAGGGGCCGGGGAGCTGTTTTTT.

J is TRBJ2-1 and V is TRBV5-1; a weak D match, TRBD1 (5 bases). This CDR3 contains 13 residues. V was trimmed by 1 base and J by 9 bases, leaving 11 bases between them. From germline, CDR1 is SGHRS and CDR2 YFSETQ. Here the CDR3 DNA reads TGCGCCAGCAGCTTGCAACAGGACGCTGAGCAGTTCTTC. Translating it yields CASSLQQDAEQFF.

The V call is TRBV18, the J call TRBJ1-2; TRBD1 matches at 7 bases. The germline V gene has CDR1 KGHSH and CDR2 LQKENI. The CDR3 runs 12 residues. V lost 6 bases to trimming and J lost 6 bases; unmatched junction nucleotides: 4. The CDR3 sequence: CASSPTGDGYTF. The CDR3 DNA reads as TGTGCCAGCTCGCCAACAGGGGATGGCTACACCTTC. Variable domain in full (rest from reference TRBV18 and TRBJ1-2): NAGVMQNPRHLVRRRGQEARLRCSPMKGHSHVYWYRQLPEEGLKFMVYLQKENIIDESGMPKERFSAEFPKEGPSILRIQQVVRGDSAAYFCASSPTGDGYTFGSGTRLTVV.

V gene TRBV6-6 combines with J gene TRBJ2-1, with 8 bases identical to TRBD2. The trim removed 7 bases at V and 5 bases at J, leaving 10 bases unmatched. This CDR3 has 15 residues. CDR1 and CDR2 (germline): MNHNY, SVGAGI (reference sequence). The CDR3 sequence is CASTIAGPPHNEQFF. CDR3 DNA sequence: TGTGCCAGCACGATAGCGGGACCCCCACACAATGAGCAGTTCTTC.

The rearrangement uses TRBV7-3 and TRBJ2-3, with a weak D call TRBD2 (5 bases). CDR1 is SGHTA and CDR2 is FQGTGA in the germline V gene. The CDR3 loop spans 13 amino acids. V lost 4 bases to trimming and J lost 0 bases, with 5 bases between them. The CDR3 reads CASSWTSTDTQYF. In nucleotides, the CDR3 is TGTGCCAGCAGCTGGACTAGCACAGATACGCAGTATTTT. Full variable domain (outside the CDR3, taken from reference TRBV7-3 and TRBJ2-3): GAGVSQTPSNKVTEKGKYVELRCDPISGHTALYWYRQSLGQGPEFLIYFQGTGAADDSGLPNDRFFAVRPEGSVSTLKIQRTERGDSAVYLCASSWTSTDTQYFGPGTRLTVL.

The V and J genes are TRBV11-2 and TRBJ2-7; D unclear. The CDR3 contains 13 residues. The germline V and J ends were trimmed by 1 base and 6 bases, with 10 bases remaining between them. Germline V gene data show CDR1 as SGHAT and CDR2 as FQNNGV. The CDR3 loop is CASSLVPAGEQYF. As DNA, the CDR3 is TGTGCCAGCAGCTTAGTTCCCGCTGGCGAGCAGTACTTC.

The chain carries TRBV29-1 and TRBJ2-7, with 7 nucleotides matching TRBD1. CDR1 is SQVTM and CDR2 is ANQGSEA in the germline V gene. This CDR3 is built from 13 residues. Trimming removed 7 bases from V and 4 bases from J; junction bases left unmatched: 10. DNA of the CDR3: TGCAGCGCTGGACAGGACCAAAGGTACGAGCAGTACTTC. As protein: CSAGQDQRYEQYF.

This chain connects TRBV27 to TRBJ1-2; no firm D call. This CDR3 has 13 residues. V was cut by 3 bases and J by 3 bases, with 8 bases left in between. Looked up from germline, CDR1 is MNHEY and CDR2 is SMNVEV (reference sequence). The CDR3 sequence: CASSFGEDYGYTF. In DNA form, the CDR3 reads TGTGCCAGCAGTTTCGGGGAGGACTATGGCTACACCTTC.